The present T cell receptor beta chain was sequenced within a study of CD8 T cells in Susac syndrome. This CDR3 spans 17 amino acids. Trimming cost V 2 bases and J 2 bases; bases outside gene matches: 11. In germline, CDR1 is MNHEY, CDR2 SVGAGI. RNA amounts of roughly 0.5 to 1 ug underwent reverse transcription with random hexamers. With immunoSEQ multiplex PCR, TCR beta CDR3 was amplified across 54 Vbeta and 13 Jbeta. One entry per CDR3 protein, called by TCRdb with MiXCR from the immunoSEQ multiplex PCR reads. The sample holds approximately 100,000 distinct CDR3 sequences, about nine tenths seen once. TCR beta was sequenced from blood CD8+ and CD4+ T cells. Controls matched for sex and age were healthy donors.

The specimen was CD4+ T cells from PBMCs. This receptor was obtained from a human donor in good health. The chain recombines TRBV6-5 with TRBJ1-2; 7 nucleotides line up with TRBD1. The CDR3 sequence: CASSYGRTGQRNYGYTF. Written as DNA, the CDR3 is TGTGCCAGCAGTTACGGTAGAACGGGACAGAGGAACTATGGCTACACCTTC.